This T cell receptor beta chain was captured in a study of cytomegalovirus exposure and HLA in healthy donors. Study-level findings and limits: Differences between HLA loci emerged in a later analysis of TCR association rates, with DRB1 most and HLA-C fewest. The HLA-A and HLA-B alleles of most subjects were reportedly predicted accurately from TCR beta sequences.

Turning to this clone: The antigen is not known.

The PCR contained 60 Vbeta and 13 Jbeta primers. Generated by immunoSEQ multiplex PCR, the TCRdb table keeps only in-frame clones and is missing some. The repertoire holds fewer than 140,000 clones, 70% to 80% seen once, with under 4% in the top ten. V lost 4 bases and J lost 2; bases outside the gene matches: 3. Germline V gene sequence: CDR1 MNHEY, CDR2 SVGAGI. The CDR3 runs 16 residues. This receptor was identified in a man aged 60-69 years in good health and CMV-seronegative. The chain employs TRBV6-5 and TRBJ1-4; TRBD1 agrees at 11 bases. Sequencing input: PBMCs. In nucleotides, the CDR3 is TGTGCCAGCAGTTGGACAGGGGGCACGACTAATGAAAAACTGTTTTTT. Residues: CASSWTGGTTNEKLFF.